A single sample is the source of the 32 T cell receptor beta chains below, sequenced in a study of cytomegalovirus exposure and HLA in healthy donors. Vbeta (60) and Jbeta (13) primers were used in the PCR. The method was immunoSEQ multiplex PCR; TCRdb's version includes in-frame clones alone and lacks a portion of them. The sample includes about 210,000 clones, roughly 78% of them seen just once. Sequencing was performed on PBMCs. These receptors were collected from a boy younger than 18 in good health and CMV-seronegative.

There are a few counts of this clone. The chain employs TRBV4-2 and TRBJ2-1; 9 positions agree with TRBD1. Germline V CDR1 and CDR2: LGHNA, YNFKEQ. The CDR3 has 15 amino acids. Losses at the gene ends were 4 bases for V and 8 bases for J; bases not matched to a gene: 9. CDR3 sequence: CASSRGQGGRDEQFF. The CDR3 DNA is TGTGCCAGCAGCCGGGGACAGGGAGGTAGAGATGAGCAGTTCTTC.

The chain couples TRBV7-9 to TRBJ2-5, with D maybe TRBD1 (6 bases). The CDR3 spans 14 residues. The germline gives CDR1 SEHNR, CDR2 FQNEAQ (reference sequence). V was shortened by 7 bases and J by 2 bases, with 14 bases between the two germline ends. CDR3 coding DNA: TGTGCCAGCACCCTGGGGGCGGATCAAGAGACCCAGTACTTC. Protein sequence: CASTLGADQETQYF.

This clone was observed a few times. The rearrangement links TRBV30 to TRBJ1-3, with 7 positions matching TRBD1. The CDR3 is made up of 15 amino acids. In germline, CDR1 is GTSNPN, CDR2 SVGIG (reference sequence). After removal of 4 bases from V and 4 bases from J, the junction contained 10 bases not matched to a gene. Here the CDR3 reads CAWKREGGGGNTIYF. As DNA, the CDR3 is TGTGCCTGGAAGCGAGAAGGGGGCGGGGGAAACACCATATATTTT.

The DNA of the CDR3 is TGCGCCAGCAGCCCAGAACAGGGTAGGACCGGGGAGCTGTTTTTT. Protein sequence: CASSPEQGRTGELFF. The chain carries TRBV4-1 and TRBJ2-2; perhaps TRBD1 as D (6 bases). This CDR3 spans 15 amino acids. Trimming stripped 4 bases from V and 5 bases from J, with 14 bases between. In germline, CDR1 is MGHRA, CDR2 YSYEKL.

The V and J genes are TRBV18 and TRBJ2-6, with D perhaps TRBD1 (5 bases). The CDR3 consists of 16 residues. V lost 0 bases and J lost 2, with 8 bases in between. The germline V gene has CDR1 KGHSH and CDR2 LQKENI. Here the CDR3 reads CASSPPGVAGANVLTF. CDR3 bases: TGTGCCAGCTCACCACCAGGGGTAGCTGGGGCCAACGTCCTGACTTTC.

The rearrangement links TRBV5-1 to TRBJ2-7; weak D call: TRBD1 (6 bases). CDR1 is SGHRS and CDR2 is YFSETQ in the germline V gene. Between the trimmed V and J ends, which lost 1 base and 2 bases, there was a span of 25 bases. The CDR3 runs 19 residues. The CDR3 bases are TGCGCCAGCAGCTTGTGGCCAAGGGGCAGGACAGATAGAACCTACGAGCAGTACTTC. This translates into CASSLWPRGRTDRTYEQYF.

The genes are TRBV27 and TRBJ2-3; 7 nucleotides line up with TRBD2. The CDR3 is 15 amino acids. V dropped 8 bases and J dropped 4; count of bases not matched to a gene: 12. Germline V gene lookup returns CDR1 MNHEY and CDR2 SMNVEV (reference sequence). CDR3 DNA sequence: TGTGCCAGCTCGTCGCTGGCTAGCGGTTCAGATACGCAGTATTTT. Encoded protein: CASSSLASGSDTQYF.

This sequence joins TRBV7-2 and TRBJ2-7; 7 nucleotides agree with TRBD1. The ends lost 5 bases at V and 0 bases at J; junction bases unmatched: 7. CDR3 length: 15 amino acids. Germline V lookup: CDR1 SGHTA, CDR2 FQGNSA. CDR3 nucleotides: TGTGCCAGCAGCCAGCCGGGACAGCACTCCTACGAGCAGTACTTC. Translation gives CASSQPGQHSYEQYF.

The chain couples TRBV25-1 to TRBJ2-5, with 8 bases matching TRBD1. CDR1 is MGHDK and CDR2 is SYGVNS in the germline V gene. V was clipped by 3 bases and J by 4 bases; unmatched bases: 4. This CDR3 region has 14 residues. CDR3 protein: CASSEDREIETQYF. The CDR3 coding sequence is TGTGCCAGCAGTGAGGACAGGGAGATAGAGACCCAGTACTTC.

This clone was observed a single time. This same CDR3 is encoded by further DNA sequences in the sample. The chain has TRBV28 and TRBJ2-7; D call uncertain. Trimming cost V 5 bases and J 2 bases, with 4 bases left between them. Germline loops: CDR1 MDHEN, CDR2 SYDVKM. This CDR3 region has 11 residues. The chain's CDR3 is CASSRAYEQYF. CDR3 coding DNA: TGTGCCAGCAGTCGCGCCTACGAGCAGTACTTC.

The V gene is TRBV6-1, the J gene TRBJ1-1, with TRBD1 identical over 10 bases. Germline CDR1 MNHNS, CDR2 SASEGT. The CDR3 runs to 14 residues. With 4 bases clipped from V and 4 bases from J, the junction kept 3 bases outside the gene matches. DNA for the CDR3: TGTGCCAGCAGTGCCTGGACAGGGGGCACTGAAGCTTTCTTT. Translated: CASSAWTGGTEAFF.

The CDR3 sequence: CAWSFGETQYF. In DNA form, the CDR3 reads TGTGCCTGGAGTTTCGGGGAGACCCAGTACTTC. The rearrangement links TRBV30 to TRBJ2-5; D is undetermined. This CDR3 is 11 amino acids long. V was pared by 2 bases and J by 5 bases, with 6 bases between. Germline V CDR1 and CDR2: GTSNPN, SVGIG (reference sequence).

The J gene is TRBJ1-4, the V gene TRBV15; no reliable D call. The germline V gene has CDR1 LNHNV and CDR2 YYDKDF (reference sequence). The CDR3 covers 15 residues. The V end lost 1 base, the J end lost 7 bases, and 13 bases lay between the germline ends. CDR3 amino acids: CATSRGVLGAEKLFF. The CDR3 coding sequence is TGTGCCACCAGCAGAGGGGTGCTGGGCGCTGAAAAACTGTTTTTT. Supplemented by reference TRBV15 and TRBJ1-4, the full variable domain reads DAMVIQNPRYQVTQFGKPVTLSCSQTLNHNVMYWYQQKSSQAPKLLFHYYDKDFNNEADTPDNFQSRRPNTSFCFLDIRSPGLGDTAMYLCATSRGVLGAEKLFFGSGTQLSVL.

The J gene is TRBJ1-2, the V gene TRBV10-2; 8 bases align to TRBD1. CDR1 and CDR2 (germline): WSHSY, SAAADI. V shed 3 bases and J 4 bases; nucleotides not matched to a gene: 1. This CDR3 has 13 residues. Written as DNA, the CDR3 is TGCGCCAGCAGTGATACAGGGGGCTATGGCTACACCTTC. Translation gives CASSDTGGYGYTF.

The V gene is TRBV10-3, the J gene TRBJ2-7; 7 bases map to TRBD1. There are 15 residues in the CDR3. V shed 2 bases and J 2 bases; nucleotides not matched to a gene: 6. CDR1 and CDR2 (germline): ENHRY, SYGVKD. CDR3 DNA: TGTGCCATCAGTGAGACTCCCGGGACAGCCTACGAGCAGTACTTC. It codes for CAISETPGTAYEQYF.

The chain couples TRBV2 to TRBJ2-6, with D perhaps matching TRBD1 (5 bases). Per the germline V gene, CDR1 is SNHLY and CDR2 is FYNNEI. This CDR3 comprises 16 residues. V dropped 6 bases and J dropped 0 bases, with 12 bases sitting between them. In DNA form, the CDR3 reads TGTGCCAGCAGATCGGACACTCACTCTGGGGCCAACGTCCTGACTTTC. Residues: CASRSDTHSGANVLTF.

The CDR3 coding sequence is TGTGCCTGGAGGGACAGGGGTCGTGCAGATACGCAGTATTTT. This codes for CAWRDRGRADTQYF. The chain combines TRBV30 with TRBJ2-3, with 9 positions matching TRBD1. This CDR3 contains 14 residues. The germline V gene encodes CDR1 GTSNPN and CDR2 SVGIG (reference sequence). Germline trimming cut 3 bases from V and 4 bases from J; bases unmatched to any gene: 5.

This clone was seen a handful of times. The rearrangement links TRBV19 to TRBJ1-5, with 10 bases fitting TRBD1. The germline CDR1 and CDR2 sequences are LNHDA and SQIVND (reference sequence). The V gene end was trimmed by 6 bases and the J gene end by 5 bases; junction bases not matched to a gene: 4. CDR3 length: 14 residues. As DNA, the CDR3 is TGTGCCAGTAGGAGACAGGGGGCATATCAGCCCCAGCATTTT. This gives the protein CASRRQGAYQPQHF.

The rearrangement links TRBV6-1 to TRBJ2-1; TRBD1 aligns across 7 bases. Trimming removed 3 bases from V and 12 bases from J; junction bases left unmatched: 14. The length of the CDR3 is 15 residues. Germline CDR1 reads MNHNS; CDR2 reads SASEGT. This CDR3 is CASSDGQVLIIGQFF. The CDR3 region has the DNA TGTGCCAGCAGTGATGGACAGGTATTGATCATAGGGCAGTTCTTC.

CDR3 DNA: TGTGCCAGCAGCTTACGGGATAAACAGCGAACATACTACGAGCAGTACTTC. This gives the protein CASSLRDKQRTYYEQYF. The chain combines TRBV13 with TRBJ2-7; D may be TRBD2 (5 bases). The CDR3 runs to 17 residues. Trimming took off 2 bases at V and 3 bases at J, with 20 bases between the two ends. From germline, CDR1 is PRHDT and CDR2 FYEKMQ (reference sequence).

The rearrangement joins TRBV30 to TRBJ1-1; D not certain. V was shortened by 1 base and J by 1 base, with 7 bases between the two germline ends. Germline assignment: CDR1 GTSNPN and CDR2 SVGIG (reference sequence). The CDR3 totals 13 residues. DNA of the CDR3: TGTGCCTGGAGTGGGGCGCCGAACACTGAAGCTTTCTTT. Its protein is CAWSGAPNTEAFF.

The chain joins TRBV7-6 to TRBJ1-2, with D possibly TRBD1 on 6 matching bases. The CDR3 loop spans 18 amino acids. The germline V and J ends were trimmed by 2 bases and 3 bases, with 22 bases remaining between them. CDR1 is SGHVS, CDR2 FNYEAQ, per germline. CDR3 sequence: CASSLILRDGGADYGYTF. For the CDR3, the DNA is TGTGCCAGCAGCTTAATCCTAAGGGACGGGGGGGCCGACTATGGCTACACCTTC. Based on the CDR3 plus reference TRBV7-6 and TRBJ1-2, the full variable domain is GAGVSQSPRYKVTKRGQDVALRCDPISGHVSLYWYRQALGQGPEFLTYFNYEAQQDKSGLPNDRFSAERPEGSISTLTIQRTEQRDSAMYRCASSLILRDGGADYGYTFGSGTRLTVV.

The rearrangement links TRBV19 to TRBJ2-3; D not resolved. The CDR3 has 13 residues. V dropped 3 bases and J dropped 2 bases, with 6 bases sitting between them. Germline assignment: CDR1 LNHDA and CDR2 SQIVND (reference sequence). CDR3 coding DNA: TGTGCCAGTAGTATGCGGAACACAGATACGCAGTATTTT. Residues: CASSMRNTDTQYF.

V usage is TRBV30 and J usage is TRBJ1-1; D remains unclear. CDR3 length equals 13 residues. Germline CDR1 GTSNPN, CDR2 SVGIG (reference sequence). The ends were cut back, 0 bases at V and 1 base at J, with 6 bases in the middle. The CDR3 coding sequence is TGTGCCTGGAGTGTAAGCGAGAACACTGAAGCTTTCTTT. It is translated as CAWSVSENTEAFF. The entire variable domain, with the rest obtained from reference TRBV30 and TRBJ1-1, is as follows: SQTIHQWPATLVQPVGSPLSLECTVEGTSNPNLYWYRQAAGRGLQLLFYSVGIGQISSEVPQNLSASRPQDRQFILSSKKLLLSDSGFYLCAWSVSENTEAFFGQGTRLTVV.

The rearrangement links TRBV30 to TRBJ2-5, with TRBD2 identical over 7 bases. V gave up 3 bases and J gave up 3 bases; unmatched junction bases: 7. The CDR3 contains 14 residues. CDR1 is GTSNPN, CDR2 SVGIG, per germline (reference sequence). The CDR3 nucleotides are TGTGCCTGGAGGATGAGCGGGATGAAAGAGACCCAGTACTTC. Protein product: CAWRMSGMKETQYF.

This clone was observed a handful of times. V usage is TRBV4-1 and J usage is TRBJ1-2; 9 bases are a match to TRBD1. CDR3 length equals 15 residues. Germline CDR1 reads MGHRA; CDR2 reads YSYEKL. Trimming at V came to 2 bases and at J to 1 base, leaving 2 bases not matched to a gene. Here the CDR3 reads CASSQPTGGNYGYTF. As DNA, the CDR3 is TGCGCCAGCAGCCAACCGACAGGGGGTAACTATGGCTACACCTTC.

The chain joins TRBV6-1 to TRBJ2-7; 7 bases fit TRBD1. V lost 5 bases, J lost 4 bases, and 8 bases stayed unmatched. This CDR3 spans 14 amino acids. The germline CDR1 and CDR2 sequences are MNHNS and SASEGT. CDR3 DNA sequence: TGTGCCAGCAGTATCGCCGGGACAGATTACGAGCAGTACTTC. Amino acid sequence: CASSIAGTDYEQYF.

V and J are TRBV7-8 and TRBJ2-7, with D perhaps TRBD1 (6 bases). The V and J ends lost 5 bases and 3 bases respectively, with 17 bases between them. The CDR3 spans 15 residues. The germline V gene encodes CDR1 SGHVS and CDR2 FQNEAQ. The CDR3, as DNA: TGTGCCAGCAGCCCAGGGGTAGGGGCCAACTACGAGCAGTACTTC. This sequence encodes CASSPGVGANYEQYF.

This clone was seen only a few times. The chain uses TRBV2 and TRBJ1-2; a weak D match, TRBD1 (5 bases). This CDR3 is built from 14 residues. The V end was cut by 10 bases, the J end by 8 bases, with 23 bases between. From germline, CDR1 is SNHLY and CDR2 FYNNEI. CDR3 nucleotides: TGTGCCACCAGCGTACTCCAGGGAGGTATGGGCTACACCTTC. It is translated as CATSVLQGGMGYTF.

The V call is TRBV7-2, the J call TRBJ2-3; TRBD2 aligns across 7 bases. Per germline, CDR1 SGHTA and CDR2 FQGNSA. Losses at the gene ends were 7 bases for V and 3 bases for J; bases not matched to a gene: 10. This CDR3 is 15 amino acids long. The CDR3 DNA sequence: TGTGCCAGCACGCGGTGGGGGGGGAGGACAGATACGCAGTATTTT. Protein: CASTRWGGRTDTQYF.

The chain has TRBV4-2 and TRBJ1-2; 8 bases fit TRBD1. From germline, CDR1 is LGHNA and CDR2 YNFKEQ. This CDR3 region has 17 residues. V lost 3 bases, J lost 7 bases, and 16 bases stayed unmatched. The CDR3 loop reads CASSQDPLGRGQVGYTF. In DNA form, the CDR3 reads TGTGCCAGCAGCCAGGATCCCCTTGGCAGGGGGCAAGTTGGCTACACCTTC.

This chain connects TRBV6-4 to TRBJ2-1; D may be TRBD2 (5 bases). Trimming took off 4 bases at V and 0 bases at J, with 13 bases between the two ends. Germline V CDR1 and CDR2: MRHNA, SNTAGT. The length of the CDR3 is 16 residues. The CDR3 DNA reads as TGTGCCAGCAGTGGACGGGGAGCAAGCTCCTACAATGAGCAGTTCTTC. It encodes CASSGRGASSYNEQFF.